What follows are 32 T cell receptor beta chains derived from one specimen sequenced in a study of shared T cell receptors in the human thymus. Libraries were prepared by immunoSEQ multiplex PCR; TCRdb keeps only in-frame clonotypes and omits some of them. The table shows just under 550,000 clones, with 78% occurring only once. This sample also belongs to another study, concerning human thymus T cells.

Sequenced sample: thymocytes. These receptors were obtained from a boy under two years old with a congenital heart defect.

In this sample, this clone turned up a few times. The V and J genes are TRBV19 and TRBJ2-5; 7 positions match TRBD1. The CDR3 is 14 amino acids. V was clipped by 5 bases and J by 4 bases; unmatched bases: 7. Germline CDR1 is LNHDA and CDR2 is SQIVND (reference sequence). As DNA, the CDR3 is TGTGCCAGTAGTCCGACGACAGGGCCAGAGACCCAGTACTTC. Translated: CASSPTTGPETQYF.

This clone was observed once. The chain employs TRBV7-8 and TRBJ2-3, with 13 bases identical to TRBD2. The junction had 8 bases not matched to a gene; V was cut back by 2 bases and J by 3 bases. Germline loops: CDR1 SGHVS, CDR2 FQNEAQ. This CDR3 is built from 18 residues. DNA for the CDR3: TGTGCCAGCAGCTTATTTCGGACTAGCGGGAGTAGGACAGATACGCAGTATTTT. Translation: CASSLFRTSGSRTDTQYF.

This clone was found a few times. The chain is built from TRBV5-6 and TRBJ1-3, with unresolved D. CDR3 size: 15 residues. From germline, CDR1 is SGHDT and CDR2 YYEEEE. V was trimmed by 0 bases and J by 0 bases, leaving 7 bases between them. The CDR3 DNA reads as TGTGCCAGCAGCTTGGTACGGAGCTCTGGAAACACCATATATTTT. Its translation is CASSLVRSSGNTIYF.

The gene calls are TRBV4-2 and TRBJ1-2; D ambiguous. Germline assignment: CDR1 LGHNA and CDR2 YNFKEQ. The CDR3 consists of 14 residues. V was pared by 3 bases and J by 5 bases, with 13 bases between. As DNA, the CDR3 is TGTGCCAGCAGCCATGATGTCCCGGGGTATGGCTACACCTTC. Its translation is CASSHDVPGYGYTF.

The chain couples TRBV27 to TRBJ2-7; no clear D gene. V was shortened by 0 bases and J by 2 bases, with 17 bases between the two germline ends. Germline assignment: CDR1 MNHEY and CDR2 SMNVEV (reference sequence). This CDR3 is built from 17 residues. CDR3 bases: TGTGCCAGCAGTTTATCGCCACATGGAGCGAGGACCTACGAGCAGTACTTC. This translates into CASSLSPHGARTYEQYF.

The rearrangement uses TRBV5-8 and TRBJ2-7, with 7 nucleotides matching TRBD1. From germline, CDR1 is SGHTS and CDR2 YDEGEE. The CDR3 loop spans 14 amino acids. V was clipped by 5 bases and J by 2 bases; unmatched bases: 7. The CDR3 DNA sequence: TGTGCCAGCAGAAACCACAGGGGAACCTACGAGCAGTACTTC. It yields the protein CASRNHRGTYEQYF.

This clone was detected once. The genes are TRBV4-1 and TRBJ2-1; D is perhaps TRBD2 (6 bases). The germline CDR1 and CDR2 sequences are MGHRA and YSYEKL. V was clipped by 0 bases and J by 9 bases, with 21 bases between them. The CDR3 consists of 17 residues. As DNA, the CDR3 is TGCGCCAGCAGCCAAGATGAGAACGGGAGTTCCCTGGGTGAGCAGTTCTTC. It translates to CASSQDENGSSLGEQFF.

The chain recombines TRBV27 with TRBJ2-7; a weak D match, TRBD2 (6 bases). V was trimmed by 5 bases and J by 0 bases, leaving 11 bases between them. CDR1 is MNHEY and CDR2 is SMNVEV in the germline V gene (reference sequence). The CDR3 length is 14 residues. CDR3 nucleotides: TGTGCCAGCAGTCCTAGCGAATACTCCTACGAGCAGTACTTC. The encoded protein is CASSPSEYSYEQYF.

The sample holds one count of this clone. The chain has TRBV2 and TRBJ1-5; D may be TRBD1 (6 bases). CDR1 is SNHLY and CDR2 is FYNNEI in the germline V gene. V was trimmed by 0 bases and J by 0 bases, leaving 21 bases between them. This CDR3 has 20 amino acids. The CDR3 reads CASSEATRGAPPPSNQPQHF. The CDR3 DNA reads TGTGCCAGCAGTGAAGCAACTCGGGGGGCACCCCCTCCTAGCAATCAGCCCCAGCATTTT.

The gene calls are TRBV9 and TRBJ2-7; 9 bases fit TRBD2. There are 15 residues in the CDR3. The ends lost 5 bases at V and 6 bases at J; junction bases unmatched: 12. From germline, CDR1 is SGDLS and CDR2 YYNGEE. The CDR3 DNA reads TGTGCCAGCAGATCTACCTCTAGCGGGAAGGCCGAGCAGTACTTC. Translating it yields CASRSTSSGKAEQYF. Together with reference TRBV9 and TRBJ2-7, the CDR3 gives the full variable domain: DSGVTQTPKHLITATGQRVTLRCSPRSGDLSVYWYQQSLDQGLQFLIQYYNGEERAKGNILERFSAQQFPDLHSELNLSSLELGDSALYFCASRSTSSGKAEQYFGPGTRLTVT.

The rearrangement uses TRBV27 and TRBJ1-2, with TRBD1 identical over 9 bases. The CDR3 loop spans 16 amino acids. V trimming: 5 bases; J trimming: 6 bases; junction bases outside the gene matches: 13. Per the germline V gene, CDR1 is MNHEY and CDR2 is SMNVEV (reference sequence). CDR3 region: CASSPHRDREFHGYTF. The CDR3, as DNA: TGTGCCAGCAGTCCCCACCGGGACAGGGAGTTCCATGGCTACACCTTC.

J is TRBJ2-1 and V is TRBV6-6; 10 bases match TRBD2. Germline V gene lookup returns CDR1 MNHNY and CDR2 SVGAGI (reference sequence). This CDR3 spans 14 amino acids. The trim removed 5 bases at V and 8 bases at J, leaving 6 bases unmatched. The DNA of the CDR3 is TGTGCCAGCAGTATATTAGCGGGGGGCTATGAGCAGTTCTTC. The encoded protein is CASSILAGGYEQFF.

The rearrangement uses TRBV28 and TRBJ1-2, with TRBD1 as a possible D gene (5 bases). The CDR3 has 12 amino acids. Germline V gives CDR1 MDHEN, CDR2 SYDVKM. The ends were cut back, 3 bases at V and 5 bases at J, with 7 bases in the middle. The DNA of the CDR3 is TGTGCCAGCAGTTTCAAGGGGTATGGCTACACCTTC. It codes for CASSFKGYGYTF.

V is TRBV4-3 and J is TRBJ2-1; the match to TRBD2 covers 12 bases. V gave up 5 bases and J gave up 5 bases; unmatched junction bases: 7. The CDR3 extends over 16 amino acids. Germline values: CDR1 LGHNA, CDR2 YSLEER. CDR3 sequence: CASSTRLAGVHNEQFF. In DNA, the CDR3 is TGCGCCAGCAGCACCCGACTAGCGGGAGTCCACAATGAGCAGTTCTTC.

The CDR3 sequence is CASSSRQETQYF. CDR3 bases: TGTGCCAGCAGCTCCCGACAGGAGACCCAGTACTTC. The chain is built from TRBV11-3 and TRBJ2-5, with D perhaps TRBD1 (5 bases). Germline V gives CDR1 SGHNT, CDR2 YENEEA. Deletions cut 4 bases from V and 5 bases from J, with 8 bases between. This CDR3 has 12 amino acids.

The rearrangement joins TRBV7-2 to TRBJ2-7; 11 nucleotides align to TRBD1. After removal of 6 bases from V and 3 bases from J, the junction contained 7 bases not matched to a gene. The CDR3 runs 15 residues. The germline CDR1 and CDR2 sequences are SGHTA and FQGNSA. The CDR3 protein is CASRGQGVGGYEQYF. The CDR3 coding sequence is TGTGCCAGCAGGGGACAGGGGGTGGGCGGCTACGAGCAGTACTTC.

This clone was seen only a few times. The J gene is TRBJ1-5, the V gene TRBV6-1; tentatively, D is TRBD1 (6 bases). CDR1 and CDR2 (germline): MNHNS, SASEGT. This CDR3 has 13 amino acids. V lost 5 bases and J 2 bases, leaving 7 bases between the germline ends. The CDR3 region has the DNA TGTGCCAGCAGTACAGGGTGCAATCAGCCCCAGCATTTT. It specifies CASSTGCNQPQHF.

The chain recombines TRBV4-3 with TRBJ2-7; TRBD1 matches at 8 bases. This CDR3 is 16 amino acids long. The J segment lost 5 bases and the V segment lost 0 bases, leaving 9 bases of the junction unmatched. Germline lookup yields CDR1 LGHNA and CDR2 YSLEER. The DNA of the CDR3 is TGCGCCAGCAGCCAAGATTCTAGGGACAGGACCCACGAGCAGTACTTC. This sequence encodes CASSQDSRDRTHEQYF.

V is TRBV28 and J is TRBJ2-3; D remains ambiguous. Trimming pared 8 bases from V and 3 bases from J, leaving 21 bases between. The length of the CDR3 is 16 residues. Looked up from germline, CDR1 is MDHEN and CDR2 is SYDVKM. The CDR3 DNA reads TGTGCCAGCCATCCCGGAGAGCGCCGTGGAACAGATACGCAGTATTTT. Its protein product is CASHPGERRGTDTQYF.

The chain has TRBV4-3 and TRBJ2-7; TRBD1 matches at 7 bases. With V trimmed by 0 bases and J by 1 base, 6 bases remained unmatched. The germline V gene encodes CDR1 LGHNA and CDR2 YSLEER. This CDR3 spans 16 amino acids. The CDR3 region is CASSQDHRGWSYEQYF. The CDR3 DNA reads TGCGCCAGCAGCCAAGACCACAGGGGTTGGTCCTACGAGCAGTACTTC.

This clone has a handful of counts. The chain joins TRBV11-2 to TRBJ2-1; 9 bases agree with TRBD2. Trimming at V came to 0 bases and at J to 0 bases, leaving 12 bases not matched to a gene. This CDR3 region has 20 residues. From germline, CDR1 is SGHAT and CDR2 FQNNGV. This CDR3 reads CASSLDRVARREGSYNEQFF. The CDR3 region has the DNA TGTGCCAGCAGCTTAGATCGGGTGGCGAGGCGGGAGGGCTCCTACAATGAGCAGTTCTTC.

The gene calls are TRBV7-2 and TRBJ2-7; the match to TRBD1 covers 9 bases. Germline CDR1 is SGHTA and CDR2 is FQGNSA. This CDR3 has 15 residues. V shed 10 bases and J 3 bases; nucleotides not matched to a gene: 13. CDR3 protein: CATLRTGEMLYEQYF. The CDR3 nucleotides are TGTGCCACCCTCCGGACAGGGGAAATGCTCTACGAGCAGTACTTC.

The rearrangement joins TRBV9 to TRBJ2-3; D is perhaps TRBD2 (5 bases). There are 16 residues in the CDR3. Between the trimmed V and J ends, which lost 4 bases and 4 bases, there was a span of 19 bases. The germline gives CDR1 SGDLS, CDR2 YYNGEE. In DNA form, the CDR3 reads TGTGCCAGCAGCCCCCCGGACTGGCGTGAGGCAGATACGCAGTATTTT. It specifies CASSPPDWREADTQYF.

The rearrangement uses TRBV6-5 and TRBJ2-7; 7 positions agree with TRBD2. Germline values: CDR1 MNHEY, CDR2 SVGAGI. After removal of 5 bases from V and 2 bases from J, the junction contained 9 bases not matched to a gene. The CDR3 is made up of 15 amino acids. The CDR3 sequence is CASSPRTSPPYEQYF. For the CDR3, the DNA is TGTGCCAGCAGTCCCCGGACTAGTCCCCCCTACGAGCAGTACTTC.

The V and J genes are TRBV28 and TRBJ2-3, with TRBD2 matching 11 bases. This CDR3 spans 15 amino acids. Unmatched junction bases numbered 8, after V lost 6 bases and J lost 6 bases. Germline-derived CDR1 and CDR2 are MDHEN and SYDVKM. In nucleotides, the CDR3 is TGTGCCAGCAGCGAAACTAGCGGGAGCCGGGATACGCAGTATTTT. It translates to CASSETSGSRDTQYF.

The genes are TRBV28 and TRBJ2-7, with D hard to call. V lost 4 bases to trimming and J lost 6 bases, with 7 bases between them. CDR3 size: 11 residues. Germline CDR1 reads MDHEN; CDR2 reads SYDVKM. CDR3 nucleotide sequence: TGTGCCAGCAGTTCCGCAGGCGAGCAGTACTTC. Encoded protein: CASSSAGEQYF.

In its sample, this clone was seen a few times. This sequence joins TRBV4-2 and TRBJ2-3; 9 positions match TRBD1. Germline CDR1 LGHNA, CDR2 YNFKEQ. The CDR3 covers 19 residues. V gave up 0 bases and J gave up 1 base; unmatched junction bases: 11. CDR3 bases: TGTGCCAGCAGCCAAGACCCGGACAGGGGCTCAGCCCGCACAGATACGCAGTATTTT. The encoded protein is CASSQDPDRGSARTDTQYF.

Here the CDR3 DNA reads TGTGCCAGCAGCCCCGGCGGTAAAAGCTCCTACGAGCAGTACTTC. Translating it yields CASSPGGKSSYEQYF. This sequence joins TRBV14 and TRBJ2-7; D remains ambiguous. The germline V gene encodes CDR1 SGHDN and CDR2 FVKESK. Between the trimmed V and J ends, which lost 4 bases and 0 bases, there was a span of 13 bases. The CDR3 consists of 15 residues.

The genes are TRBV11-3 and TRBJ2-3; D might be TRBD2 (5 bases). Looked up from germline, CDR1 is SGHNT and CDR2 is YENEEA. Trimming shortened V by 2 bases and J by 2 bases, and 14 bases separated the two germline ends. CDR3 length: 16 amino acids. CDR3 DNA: TGTGCCAGCAGCTTAAGGGAGCAGGCTTTCACAGATACGCAGTATTTT. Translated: CASSLREQAFTDTQYF.

The CDR3 region is CAWSLPVQGPQEKLFF. CDR3 DNA sequence: TGTGCCTGGAGTTTGCCAGTACAGGGACCCCAAGAAAAACTGTTTTTT. The rearrangement joins TRBV30 to TRBJ1-4; tentatively, D is TRBD1 (6 bases). The CDR3 loop spans 16 amino acids. From germline, CDR1 is GTSNPN and CDR2 SVGIG (reference sequence). V lost 2 bases to trimming and J lost 8 bases, with 21 bases between them.

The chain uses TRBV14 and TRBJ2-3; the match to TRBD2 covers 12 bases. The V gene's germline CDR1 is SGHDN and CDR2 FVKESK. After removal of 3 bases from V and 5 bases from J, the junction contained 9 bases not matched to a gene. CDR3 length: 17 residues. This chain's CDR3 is CASSHPSGRALGDTQYF. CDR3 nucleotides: TGTGCCAGCAGCCACCCTAGCGGGAGGGCCCTCGGAGATACGCAGTATTTT.

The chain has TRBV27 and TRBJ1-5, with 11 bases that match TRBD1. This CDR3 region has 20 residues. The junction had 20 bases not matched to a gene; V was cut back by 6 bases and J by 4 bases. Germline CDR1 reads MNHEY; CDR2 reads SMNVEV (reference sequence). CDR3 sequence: CASSPKGGTGGCVRNQPQHF. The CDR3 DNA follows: TGTGCCAGCAGCCCAAAGGGTGGGACAGGGGGATGCGTAAGGAATCAGCCCCAGCATTTT.